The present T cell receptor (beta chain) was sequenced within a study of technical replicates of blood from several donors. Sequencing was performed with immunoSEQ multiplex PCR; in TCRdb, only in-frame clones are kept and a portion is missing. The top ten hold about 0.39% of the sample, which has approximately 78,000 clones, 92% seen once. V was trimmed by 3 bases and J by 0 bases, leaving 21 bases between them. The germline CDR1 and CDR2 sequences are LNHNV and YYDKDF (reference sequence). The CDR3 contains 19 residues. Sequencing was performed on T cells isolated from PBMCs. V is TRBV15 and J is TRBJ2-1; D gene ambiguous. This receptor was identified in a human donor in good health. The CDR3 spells CATSSIGYYQAYSYNEQFF. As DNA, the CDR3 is TGTGCCACCAGCAGTATCGGTTACTACCAAGCCTACTCCTACAATGAGCAGTTCTTC.